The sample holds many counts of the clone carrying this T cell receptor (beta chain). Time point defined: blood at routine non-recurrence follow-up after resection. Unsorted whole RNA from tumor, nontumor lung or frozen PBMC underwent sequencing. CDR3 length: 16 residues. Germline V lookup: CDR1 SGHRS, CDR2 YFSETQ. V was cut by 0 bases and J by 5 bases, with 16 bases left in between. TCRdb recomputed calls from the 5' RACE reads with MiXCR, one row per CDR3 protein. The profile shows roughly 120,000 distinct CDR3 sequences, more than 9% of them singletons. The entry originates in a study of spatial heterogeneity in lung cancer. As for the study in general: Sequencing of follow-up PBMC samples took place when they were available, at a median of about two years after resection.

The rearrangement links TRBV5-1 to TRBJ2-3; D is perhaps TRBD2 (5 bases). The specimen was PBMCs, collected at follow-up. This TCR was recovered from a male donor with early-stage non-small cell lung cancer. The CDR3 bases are TGCGCCAGCAGCTTGGAGCTGTCTACGAGCGGAGATACGCAGTATTTT. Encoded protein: CASSLELSTSGDTQYF. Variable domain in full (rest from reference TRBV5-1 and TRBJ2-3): KAGVTQTPRYLIKTRGQQVTLSCSPISGHRSVSWYQQTPGQGLQFLFEYFSETQRNKGNFPGRFSGRQFSNSRSEMNVSTLELGDSALYLCASSLELSTSGDTQYFGPGTRLTVL.